Below, 24 T cell receptor beta chains from the same sample are listed, as sequenced in a study of T cell responses to AZD1222 COVID-19 vaccine. Repertoires were generated with immunoSEQ multiplex PCR, while TCRdb's copy carries only in-frame clones and drops some. The sample gives 95,000 to 150,000 clones, 75% to 95% of which show up once; more than 4.5% is in the top ten. Sequences were derived from peripheral blood, sampled on day 0 of AZD1222 vaccination. The receptors derive from an adult in good health.

The chain employs TRBV30 and TRBJ2-3; 9 nucleotides align to TRBD2. Germline CDR1 and CDR2: GTSNPN and SVGIG (reference sequence). The CDR3 is 14 amino acids. With 4 bases clipped from V and 7 bases from J, the junction kept 9 bases outside the gene matches. The CDR3 here is CAWNVAGAPNTQYF. CDR3 DNA sequence: TGTGCCTGGAACGTAGCGGGGGCCCCAAATACGCAGTATTTT.

J is TRBJ1-2 and V is TRBV6-2 or TRBV6-3; TRBD1 aligns across 8 bases. The CDR3 length is 14 residues. Trimming removed 4 bases from V and 5 bases from J; junction bases left unmatched: 6. The V gene's germline CDR1 is MNHEY and CDR2 SVGEGT. CDR3 sequence (DNA): TGTGCCAGCAGTTCAGGACAGGGATCGTATGGCTACACCTTC. Protein sequence: CASSSGQGSYGYTF.

This clone was found once. The V and J genes are TRBV9 and TRBJ1-1, with D perhaps matching TRBD1 (5 bases). The V end lost 0 bases, the J end lost 5 bases, and 11 bases lay between the germline ends. Germline V gives CDR1 SGDLS, CDR2 YYNGEE. The CDR3 loop spans 14 amino acids. The CDR3 DNA sequence: TGTGCCAGCAGCGTAGGAGGCAGGGATACTGAAGCTTTCTTT. This gives the protein CASSVGGRDTEAFF.

The rearrangement joins TRBV4-2 to TRBJ1-1, with TRBD1 identical over 10 bases. Germline V CDR1 and CDR2: LGHNA, YNFKEQ. J gave up 5 bases and V 4 bases, and 13 bases lay outside the gene matches. The CDR3 length is 17 residues. CDR3 DNA sequence: TGTGCCAGCAGCCCCTATTCGATAGACAGGGGGCGGACTGAAGCTTTCTTT. Protein: CASSPYSIDRGRTEAFF.

The chain uses TRBV28 and TRBJ2-1; a weak D match, TRBD2 (5 bases). The CDR3 spans 11 residues. CDR1 is MDHEN and CDR2 is SYDVKM in the germline V gene. V gave up 8 bases and J gave up 6 bases, with 8 bases separating them. DNA of the CDR3: TGTGCCAGCCAAACTAGCAATGAGCAGTTCTTC. Its protein is CASQTSNEQFF.

This rearrangement joins TRBV29-1 to TRBJ2-7; 9 bases line up with TRBD1. The germline V gene has CDR1 SQVTM and CDR2 ANQGSEA. The CDR3 totals 12 residues. V was clipped by 5 bases and J by 7 bases; unmatched bases: 6. The CDR3 reads CSVIQGAREQYF. In DNA, the CDR3 is TGCAGCGTTATACAGGGGGCGCGTGAGCAGTACTTC.

The chain is built from TRBV5-4 and TRBJ2-3, with TRBD2 matching 12 bases. Germline V gene lookup returns CDR1 SGHNT and CDR2 YYREEE (reference sequence). The CDR3 consists of 16 residues. V was clipped by 0 bases and J by 3 bases; unmatched bases: 2. This CDR3 reads CASSLGGLAGTDTQYF. CDR3 nucleotide sequence: TGTGCCAGCAGCTTGGGCGGACTAGCGGGGACAGATACGCAGTATTTT.

The rearrangement joins TRBV28 to TRBJ2-3; 7 bases match TRBD2. Per the germline V gene, CDR1 is MDHEN and CDR2 is SYDVKM. The trim removed 4 bases at V and 0 bases at J, leaving 4 bases unmatched. The CDR3 spans 15 residues. This chain's CDR3 is CASSSLAESTDTQYF. Written as DNA, the CDR3 is TGTGCCAGCAGTTCCCTAGCGGAGAGCACAGATACGCAGTATTTT. Full variable domain (missing parts from reference TRBV28 and TRBJ2-3): DVKVTQSSRYLVKRTGEKVFLECVQDMDHENMFWYRQDPGLGLRLIYFSYDVKMKEKGDIPEGYSVSREKKERFSLILESASTNQTSMYLCASSSLAESTDTQYFGPGTRLTVL.

V and J are TRBV11-2 and TRBJ1-2; possibly TRBD1 for D (5 bases). Germline V lookup: CDR1 SGHAT, CDR2 FQNNGV. Between the trimmed V and J ends, which lost 5 bases and 7 bases, there was a span of 23 bases. The CDR3 extends over 16 amino acids. Here the CDR3 reads CASSGGIVGKPFGYTF. The CDR3 nucleotides read TGTGCCAGCAGCGGGGGTATTGTTGGAAAACCTTTTGGCTACACCTTC.

The chain has TRBV27 and TRBJ2-2, with 10 positions matching TRBD2. CDR3 length equals 18 residues. The J segment lost 5 bases and the V segment lost 4 bases, leaving 13 bases of the junction unmatched. Germline-derived CDR1 and CDR2 are MNHEY and SMNVEV (reference sequence). The CDR3 spells CASSWASGRTRSTGELFF. Here the CDR3 DNA reads TGTGCCAGCAGTTGGGCTAGCGGGAGAACCCGATCGACCGGGGAGCTGTTTTTT.

V is TRBV19 and J is TRBJ1-5, with a weak D call TRBD1 (6 bases). The CDR3 extends over 15 amino acids. Germline lookup yields CDR1 LNHDA and CDR2 SQIVND (reference sequence). V shed 5 bases and J shed 7 bases, with 18 bases lying between them. The CDR3 here is CASSARGRVGQPQHF. As DNA, the CDR3 is TGTGCCAGTAGTGCCAGGGGCCGAGTCGGGCAGCCCCAGCATTTT.

This clone came up once. This rearrangement joins TRBV4-1 to TRBJ1-5; D is undetermined. The CDR3 extends over 13 amino acids. V gave up 1 base and J gave up 3 bases, with 4 bases separating them. Germline V gene data show CDR1 as MGHRA and CDR2 as YSYEKL. The CDR3 sequence: CASSQGFNQPQHF. CDR3 nucleotide sequence: TGCGCCAGCAGCCAAGGTTTCAATCAGCCCCAGCATTTT.

The rearrangement joins TRBV10-3 to TRBJ2-2, with TRBD1 matching 8 bases. V lost 4 bases to trimming and J lost 3 bases; unmatched junction nucleotides: 1. CDR1 is ENHRY and CDR2 is SYGVKD in the germline V gene. The CDR3 loop spans 14 amino acids. The CDR3 is CAISGQGYTGELFF. CDR3 coding DNA: TGTGCCATCAGTGGACAGGGGTACACCGGGGAGCTGTTTTTT.

The rearrangement joins TRBV30 to TRBJ1-3; D gene unclear. V was trimmed by 3 bases and J by 7 bases, leaving 10 bases between them. Germline assignment: CDR1 GTSNPN and CDR2 SVGIG (reference sequence). There are 12 residues in the CDR3. CDR3 region: CAWRLFWNTIYF. CDR3 coding DNA: TGTGCCTGGAGGCTCTTTTGGAACACCATATATTTT.

This chain links TRBV29-1 with TRBJ2-4; either TRBD1 or TRBD2 may fit D (5 bases each). The CDR3 extends over 12 amino acids. V lost 8 bases, J lost 3 bases, and 11 bases lay in between. From germline, CDR1 is SQVTM and CDR2 ANQGSEA. CDR3 amino acids: CSCRDDKNIQYF. CDR3 coding DNA: TGCAGCTGCCGGGACGACAAAAACATTCAGTACTTC.

This chain links TRBV12-3 or TRBV12-4 with TRBJ2-3, with 7 bases identical to TRBD1. The CDR3 consists of 13 residues. Trimming cost V 6 bases and J 9 bases; bases outside gene matches: 9. The DNA of the CDR3 is TGTGCCAGCAGCCCCCAGGACAGGACGACGCAGTATTTT. Protein sequence: CASSPQDRTTQYF.

The chain recombines TRBV14 with TRBJ1-1, with D unclear. Per the germline V gene, CDR1 is SGHDN and CDR2 is FVKESK. This CDR3 contains 13 residues. V was shortened by 6 bases and J by 0 bases, with 8 bases between the two germline ends. CDR3 bases: TGTGCCAGCAGTCAGGAGCTGAACACTGAAGCTTTCTTT. Protein product: CASSQELNTEAFF.

This chain connects TRBV9 to TRBJ1-1; weak D call: TRBD1 (5 bases). This CDR3 contains 15 residues. V was clipped by 0 bases and J by 1 base, with 10 bases between them. Germline CDR1 reads SGDLS; CDR2 reads YYNGEE. CDR3 amino acids: CASSVVGQGNTEAFF. The DNA of the CDR3 is TGTGCCAGCAGCGTAGTCGGGCAGGGGAACACTGAAGCTTTCTTT.

This CDR3 is CASSSGGVGSPLHF. The CDR3 DNA is TGTGCCAGCAGCTCCGGGGGGGTAGGATCACCCCTCCACTTT. The chain carries TRBV5-4 and TRBJ1-6; D is perhaps TRBD1 (5 bases). The CDR3 loop spans 14 amino acids. V was clipped by 3 bases and J by 10 bases, with 14 bases between them. Germline-derived CDR1 and CDR2 are SGHNT and YYREEE (reference sequence).

The genes are TRBV10-1 and TRBJ2-1; D perhaps matches TRBD1 (5 bases). V was cut by 4 bases and J by 0 bases, with 7 bases left in between. The CDR3 has 14 residues. Germline V CDR1 and CDR2: WNHNN, SYGVQD (reference sequence). The CDR3 DNA is TGCGCCAGCAGTGCAAGGGGCTCCTACAATGAGCAGTTCTTC. Translation: CASSARGSYNEQFF.

The V and J genes are TRBV10-1 and TRBJ1-1, with TRBD1 matching 7 bases. This CDR3 comprises 12 residues. Germline CDR1 and CDR2: WNHNN and SYGVQD (reference sequence). V shed 8 bases, J shed 3 bases, and the junction held 3 bases outside the gene matches. The CDR3 sequence: CASRGQYTEAFF. CDR3 DNA: TGCGCCAGCCGGGGACAGTACACTGAAGCTTTCTTT.

This clone appeared a single time. The chain has TRBV18 and TRBJ1-1; no clear D. The germline CDR1 and CDR2 sequences are KGHSH and LQKENI. Trimming cost V 3 bases and J 5 bases, with 13 bases left between them. The CDR3 has 14 amino acids. The CDR3 coding sequence is TGTGCCAGCTCACCTCGCCAGGAGGGTACTGAAGCTTTCTTT. It yields the protein CASSPRQEGTEAFF.

This sequence joins TRBV19 and TRBJ1-6, with TRBD1 as a possible D gene (6 bases). Trimming shortened V by 7 bases and J by 0 bases, and 13 bases separated the two germline ends. Germline V gene data show CDR1 as LNHDA and CDR2 as SQIVND (reference sequence). There are 16 residues in the CDR3. DNA of the CDR3: TGTGCCAGTAAAGGGGGACCGAGCTCCTATAATTCACCCCTCCACTTT. Its protein product is CASKGGPSSYNSPLHF.

CDR3 region: CASDAAGNTIYF. The CDR3 DNA reads as TGTGCCAGCGACGCGGCTGGAAACACCATATATTTT. This chain uses TRBV12-3 or TRBV12-4 with TRBJ1-3; D ambiguous. Trimming removed 8 bases at V and 2 bases at J, with 7 bases between. The CDR3 contains 12 residues.